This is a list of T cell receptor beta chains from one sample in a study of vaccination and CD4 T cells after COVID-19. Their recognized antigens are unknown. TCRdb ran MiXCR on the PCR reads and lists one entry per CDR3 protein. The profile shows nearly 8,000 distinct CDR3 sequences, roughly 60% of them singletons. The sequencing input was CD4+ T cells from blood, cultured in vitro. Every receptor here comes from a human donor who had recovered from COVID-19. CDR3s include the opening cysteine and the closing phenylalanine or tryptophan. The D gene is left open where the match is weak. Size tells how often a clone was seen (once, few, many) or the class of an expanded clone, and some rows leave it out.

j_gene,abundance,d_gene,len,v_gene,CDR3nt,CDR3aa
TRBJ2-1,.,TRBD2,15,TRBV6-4,TGTGCCAGCAGTGACTCGACTAGCGGGTACAATGAGCAGTTCTTC,CASSDSTSGYNEQFF
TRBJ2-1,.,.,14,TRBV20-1,TGCAGTGCTAGACGTAGCGGATTGTACAATGAGCAGTTCTTC,CSARRSGLYNEQFF
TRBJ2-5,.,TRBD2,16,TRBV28,TGTGCCAGCTGCCCTTCAGGACTAGCGGTACAAGAGACCCAGTACTTC,CASCPSGLAVQETQYF
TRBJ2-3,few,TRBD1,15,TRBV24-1,TGTGCCACCAGTGACCCACAGGGGCGGACAGATACGCAGTATTTT,CATSDPQGRTDTQYF
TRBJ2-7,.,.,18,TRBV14,TGTGCCAGCAGCCAGATTCCCCGCGGTCCGGAGACCTCCTACGAGCAGTACTTC,CASSQIPRGPETSYEQYF
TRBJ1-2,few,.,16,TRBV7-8,TGTGCCAGCAGCTTAGCTGCAGGAAAGTGGTTAGATGGCTACACCTTC,CASSLAAGKWLDGYTF
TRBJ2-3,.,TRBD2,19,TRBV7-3,TGTGCCAGCAGCTTAAGTCTCCTAGCGGGGGGCAGCGACACAGATACGCAGTATTTT,CASSLSLLAGGSDTDTQYF
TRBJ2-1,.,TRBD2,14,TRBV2,TGTGCCAGCAGAACTAGCGGTTTTGGAAATGAGCAGTTCTTC,CASRTSGFGNEQFF
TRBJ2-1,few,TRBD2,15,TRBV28,TGTGCCAGCAAGAACAGGGCGGGAGGTACCAATGAGCAGTTCTTC,CASKNRAGGTNEQFF
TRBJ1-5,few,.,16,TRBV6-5,TGTGCCAGCAGTTACTCGGGGGGGGCCGCTAATCAGCCCCAGCATTTT,CASSYSGGAANQPQHF
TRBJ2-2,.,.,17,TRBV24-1,TGTGCCACCAGTGATGCTATCCTTTCGTGGGGCACCGGGGAGCTGTTTTTT,CATSDAILSWGTGELFF
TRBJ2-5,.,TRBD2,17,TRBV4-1,TGCGCCAGCAGCCAAGGGACTAGCGGGGGCCGGAGAGAGACCCAGTACTTC,CASSQGTSGGRRETQYF
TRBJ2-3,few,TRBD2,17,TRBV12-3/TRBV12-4,TGTGCCAGCAGTTCCGCAGGGGCGGGGGGTAGCACAGATACGCAGTATTTT,CASSSAGAGGSTDTQYF
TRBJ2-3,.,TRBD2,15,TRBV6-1,TGTGCCAGCATCCCAACTAGCGGGGGAGTTGATACGCAGTATTTT,CASIPTSGGVDTQYF
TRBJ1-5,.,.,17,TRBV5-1,TGCGCCAGCACCCCGGGGCGGGGGGCGAGGAGCAATCAGCCCCAGCATTTT,CASTPGRGARSNQPQHF
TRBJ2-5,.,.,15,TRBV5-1,TGCGCCAGCAGCTGGAATAGCGGAAACCAAGAGACCCAGTACTTC,CASSWNSGNQETQYF
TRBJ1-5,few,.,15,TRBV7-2,TGTGCCAGCAGCTTTGACGGGGTAAGCAATCAGCCCCAGCATTTT,CASSFDGVSNQPQHF
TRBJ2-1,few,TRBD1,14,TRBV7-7,TGTGCCAGCAGCTTGGACAGGGGGCACAATGAGCAGTTCTTC,CASSLDRGHNEQFF
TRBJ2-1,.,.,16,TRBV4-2,TGTGCCAGCAGCCAACCGGTTTGGGGGGTCTACAATGAGCAGTTCTTC,CASSQPVWGVYNEQFF
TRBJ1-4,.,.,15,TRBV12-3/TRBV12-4,TGTGCCAGCAGAACAGGCGGGGGAGTGGGTGAAAAACTGTTTTTT,CASRTGGGVGEKLFF
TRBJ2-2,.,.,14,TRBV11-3,TGTGCCAGCACCTCGCACGGGACCACCGGGGAGCTGTTTTTT,CASTSHGTTGELFF
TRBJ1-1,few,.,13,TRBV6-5,TGTGCCAGCAGTTACTTTCCAGGTGCTGAAGCTTTCTTT,CASSYFPGAEAFF
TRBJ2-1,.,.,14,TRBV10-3,TGTGCCATCAGCCCCAGGGAAACCTACAATGAGCAGTTCTTC,CAISPRETYNEQFF
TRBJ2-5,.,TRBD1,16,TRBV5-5,TGTGCCAGCAGCCTCTCGGGACAGGGGGTCCAAGAGACCCAGTACTTC,CASSLSGQGVQETQYF
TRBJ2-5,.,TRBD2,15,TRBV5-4,TGTGCCAGCATGGTAGCGGGAGGAAAGGGCGAGACCCAGTACTTC,CASMVAGGKGETQYF
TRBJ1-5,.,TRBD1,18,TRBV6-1,TGTGCCAGCAGCGGTTTCAGGGGGCCCAGTGATAGCAATCAGCCCCAGCATTTT,CASSGFRGPSDSNQPQHF
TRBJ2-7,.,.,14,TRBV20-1,TGCAGTTTTCTTCGGGGATTAAGGGGCTACGAGCAGTACTTC,CSFLRGLRGYEQYF
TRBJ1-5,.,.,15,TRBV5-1,TGCGCCAGCAGCTTGGGGGCAGGGGTAGGACAGCCCCAGCATTTT,CASSLGAGVGQPQHF
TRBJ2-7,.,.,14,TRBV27,TGTGCCAGCAGTAGGTATAGGGCCGGGTGGGAGCAGTACTTC,CASSRYRAGWEQYF
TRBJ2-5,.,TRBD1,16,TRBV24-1,TGTGCCACCAGTGATGGGGGGGACAGGGCAGGAGAGACCCAGTACTTC,CATSDGGDRAGETQYF
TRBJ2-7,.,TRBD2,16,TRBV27,TGTGCCAGCAGTTTATATAGACCGGGAGGGCCTTACGAGCAGTACTTC,CASSLYRPGGPYEQYF
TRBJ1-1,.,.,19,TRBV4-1,TGCGCCAGCAGCCAAGATTCTGGCGCAGGGATTTTTATGAACACTGAAGCTTTCTTT,CASSQDSGAGIFMNTEAFF
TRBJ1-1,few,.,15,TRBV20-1,TGCAGTGCTAGAAGCAGGGCGGGATTCAACACTGAAGCTTTCTTT,CSARSRAGFNTEAFF
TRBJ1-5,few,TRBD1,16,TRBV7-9,TGTGCCAGCAGCTCCTCGACAGGGGTGTTCAATCAGCCCCAGCATTTT,CASSSSTGVFNQPQHF
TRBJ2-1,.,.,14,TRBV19,TGTGCCAGTAGTAGGGGCTACTCCTACAATGAGCAGTTCTTC,CASSRGYSYNEQFF
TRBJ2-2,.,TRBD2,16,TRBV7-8,TGTGCCAGCCCAACAGCGGGGGGAACGAACACCGGGGAGCTGTTTTTT,CASPTAGGTNTGELFF
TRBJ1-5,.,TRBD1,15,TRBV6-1,TGTGCCAGCAGTGTGGGGGACAGGATCAATCAGCCCCAGCATTTT,CASSVGDRINQPQHF
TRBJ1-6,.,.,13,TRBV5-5,TGTGCCAGCAGCTTTACGTCCCAATCACCCCTCCACTTT,CASSFTSQSPLHF
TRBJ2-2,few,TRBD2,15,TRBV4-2,TGTGCCAGCAAGGATGGGACTAACTTAATCGGGGAGCTGTTTTTT,CASKDGTNLIGELFF
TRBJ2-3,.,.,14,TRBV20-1,TGCAGTGCCCAACCCGGGGGAGTAACAGATACGCAGTATTTT,CSAQPGGVTDTQYF
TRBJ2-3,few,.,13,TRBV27,TGTGCCAGCAGTTTAGACACATCCGATACGCAGTATTTT,CASSLDTSDTQYF
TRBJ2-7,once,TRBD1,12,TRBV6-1,TGTGCCAGCAGCCAGACAGGGTTGGGGCAGTACTTC,CASSQTGLGQYF
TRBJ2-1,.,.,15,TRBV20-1,TGCAGTGCCACAACCCTTGCCCTTAGCTACAATGAGCAGTTCTTC,CSATTLALSYNEQFF
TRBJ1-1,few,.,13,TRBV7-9,TGTGCCAGCAGCCGGACAGCGAACACTGAAGCTTTCTTT,CASSRTANTEAFF
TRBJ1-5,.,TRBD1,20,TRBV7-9,TGTGCCAGCAGCTTAGTGGCAGGGGGCCCCAATTCCGGAGGCAATCAGCCCCAGCATTTT,CASSLVAGGPNSGGNQPQHF
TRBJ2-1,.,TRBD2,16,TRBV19,TGTGCCAGTAGTATAGGGAGCGGGGGGGCGTACAATGAGCAGTTCTTC,CASSIGSGGAYNEQFF
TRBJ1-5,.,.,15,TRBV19,TGTGCCAGTAGTATTTTAACGAGCAAGAATCAGCCCCAGCATTTT,CASSILTSKNQPQHF
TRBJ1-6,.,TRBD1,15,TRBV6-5,TGTGCCAGCAGTTACCGACAGGGAGTTAATTCACCCCTCCACTTT,CASSYRQGVNSPLHF
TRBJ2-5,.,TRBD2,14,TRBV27,TGTGCCAGCAGCTTAGCGGGGGGACAAGAGACCCAGTACTTC,CASSLAGGQETQYF
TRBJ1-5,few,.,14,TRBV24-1,TGTGCCACCAGTGACAGCTGGGGGCATCAGCCCCAGCATTTT,CATSDSWGHQPQHF
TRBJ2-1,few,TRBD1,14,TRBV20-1,TGCAGTGCTAGGCGGACAGGGGGCCTGGGTGAGCAGTTCTTC,CSARRTGGLGEQFF
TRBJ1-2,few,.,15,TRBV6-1,TGTGCCAGCAGTGAACAGCGGGGGGCGAGAAGCGGCTACACCTTC,CASSEQRGARSGYTF
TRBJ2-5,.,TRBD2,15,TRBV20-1,TGCAGTGCCCCACCGGGCGGGAGCTTCCAAGAGACCCAGTACTTC,CSAPPGGSFQETQYF